This TCR beta chain comes out of a study of T-cell reconstitution after alpha-beta-depleted transplantation in children. TCRbeta library preparation incorporated unique molecular identifiers. TCRdb called the PCR reads again in MiXCR, with one record for every CDR3 protein. This table has 300,000 to 400,000 distinct CDR3 sequences, 10% to 15% appearing once. This clonotype was recorded a few times. V shed 2 bases and J shed 7 bases, with 22 bases lying between them. Germline V gives CDR1 SGHRS, CDR2 YFSETQ. This CDR3 has 16 amino acids. The sample consisted of PBMCs, taken from the stem cell graft. The source of this sequence is a human donor who donated a stem cell graft to a child with Fanconi anemia. The chain has TRBV5-1 and TRBJ2-7, with TRBD1 as a possible D gene (6 bases). CDR3 region: CASSFGQPRVFGEQYF. The CDR3 nucleotides read TGCGCCAGCAGCTTCGGACAGCCTCGGGTTTTCGGGGAGCAGTACTTC.